The clone carrying this T cell receptor (beta chain) was counted between two and nine times. Its specificity is unknown. With iRepertoire HTBI primers and Arm-PCR of CDR3 regions, TCR beta libraries were built. TCRdb re-derived calls from the multiplex PCR reads in MiXCR, one entry per CDR3 protein. The table records around 500,000 distinct CDR3 sequences, approximately 12% of them present only once. Time point: newly diagnosed GD, antithyroid drugs for less than 3 months. Extracted RNA from PBMCs served as the source of the TCR library. The sample comes from a study of regulatory T cells in long-lasting Graves disease. CDR1 and CDR2 from the germline V gene are SQVTM and ANQGSEA. The J segment lost 1 base and the V segment lost 5 bases, leaving 9 bases of the junction unmatched. This CDR3 is 17 amino acids long. Study results and limitations: Owing to a sample size that was small, accuracy may have been reduced. The TCR repertoire of persistent Graves' patients was less diverse than that of newly diagnosed ones.

This sample was shared with a second study, whose subject was T cells in Graves' hyperthyroidism and ophthalmopathy. That source adds: First-round RT-PCR of the TCR CDR3 relied on the HTBI primer set. The blood repertoire included most of the expanded thyroid clonotypes above 0.001.

The starting material was peripheral blood mononuclear cells (PBMCs), obtained at new diagnosis, from a patient treated with antithyroid drugs. The J gene is TRBJ2-5, the V gene TRBV29-1; 14 nucleotides match TRBD2. The sequence came from a man younger than 45 with Graves disease. In DNA form, the CDR3 reads TGCAGCGTTTCCCGACTAGCGGGAGGGCCGAGCCAAGAGACCCAGTACTTC. It encodes CSVSRLAGGPSQETQYF.